Listed below are T cell receptor beta chains from one sample, sequenced in a study of human T cells and chemical hapten exposure. MiXCR, applied by TCRdb to the RACE reads, yields one record per CDR3 protein. The sample gives 250,000 to 300,000 distinct CDR3 sequences, approximately 8% of which show up once; 1.2% is in the top ten. The starting material was whole blood, obtained in connection with sensitization to the hapten diphenylcyclopropenone (DPC). These receptors were obtained from a man between 18 and 29 years old with alopecia areata. Some clones in this sample may be carry-over from other donors' samples. Both conserved end residues are trimmed from each CDR3. Where a row states a size, it is once, few, many or the class of an expanded clone; other rows omit it.

few,TRBJ2-7,11,TRBV25-1,ASRRESSYEQY
few,TRBJ1-6,14,TRBV20-1,SARGSGATYNSPLH
once,TRBJ1-1,14,TRBV7-2,ASSLGSARSGTEAF
.,TRBJ2-3,15,TRBV5-6,ASSLEGGGARTDTQY
few,TRBJ1-2,11,TRBV29-1,SAGQGEGYGYT
many,TRBJ1-6,13,TRBV7-2,ASSTDSSYNSPLH
few,TRBJ1-2,11,TRBV14,ASSLSRDDGYT
few,TRBJ1-2,13,TRBV4-3,ASSQDRWGGYGYT
few,TRBJ2-5,11,TRBV12-3/TRBV12-4,ASRPTAGETQY
.,TRBJ2-2,10,TRBV10-3,AIRQGGGELF
few,TRBJ2-2,12,TRBV6-2/TRBV6-3,ASTARLNTGELF
many,TRBJ1-1,11,TRBV10-1,ASRIGAATEAF
.,TRBJ1-1,12,TRBV10-3,AIRRDLMNTEAF
many,TRBJ1-4,13,TRBV4-3,ASSHRDRSLEKLF
.,TRBJ2-1,12,TRBV6-5,ASSYYGGGNEQF
.,TRBJ1-5,12,TRBV20-1,SARTTNSNQPQH
few,TRBJ2-3,12,TRBV3-1,ASSLPSSADTQY
.,TRBJ2-3,13,TRBV7-2,ASSLGASRTDTQY
many,TRBJ1-1,12,TRBV7-2,ASSSSRGQGEAF
many,TRBJ1-2,13,TRBV5-1,ASSETGGTDYGYT
many,TRBJ1-4,12,TRBV12-3/TRBV12-4,ASSSRRSNEKLF
few,TRBJ1-5,12,TRBV27,ASSSQTGNQPQH
.,TRBJ2-3,13,TRBV28,ASRLFLLSADTQY
many,TRBJ1-2,14,TRBV6-5,ASSYVAGTGDYGYT
many,TRBJ1-5,14,TRBV28,ASSRGTGGKYQPQH
few,TRBJ1-5,12,TRBV12-3/TRBV12-4,ASTDRDGASPQH
many,TRBJ1-5,12,TRBV10-3,AISATGSSQPQH
many,TRBJ2-3,9,TRBV29-1,SVEYTDTQY
many,TRBJ1-2,15,TRBV7-9,ASSLAISTGENYGYT
.,TRBJ2-5,12,TRBV4-1,VSSTRTGRETQY
.,TRBJ2-5,12,TRBV5-5,ASSSLLMAETQY